This T cell receptor beta chain was documented in a study of cytomegalovirus exposure and HLA in healthy donors. Study-wide findings and caveats: In a later analysis, donors in an Asian-associated ancestry cluster reportedly had fewer N-insertions in productive TCRs than the cohort mean. A later analysis found common viral pathogens apparently linked to several of the most significant clusters.

The PCR was carried out with 60 Vbeta primers and 13 Jbeta primers. This table comes from immunoSEQ multiplex PCR, and its TCRdb copy is limited to in-frame clones, with some not included. The sample carries about 200,000 clones, 76% recorded once. In this sample, this clone turned up a few times. Its antigen is still unknown. The CDR3 contains 16 residues. Germline CDR1 is SGHRS and CDR2 is YFSETQ. Trimming took off 0 bases at V and 0 bases at J, with 10 bases between the two ends. The sequencing sample was made of PBMCs. This sequence was found in a man aged 18 to 29 in good health and CMV-seronegative. V gene TRBV5-1 combines with J gene TRBJ1-3; no reliable D call. The CDR3 is CASSLEGRSSGNTIYF. The CDR3 nucleotides read TGCGCCAGCAGCTTGGAAGGGAGAAGCTCTGGAAACACCATATATTTT. The whole variable domain, remainder taken from reference TRBV5-1 and TRBJ1-3, is KAGVTQTPRYLIKTRGQQVTLSCSPISGHRSVSWYQQTPGQGLQFLFEYFSETQRNKGNFPGRFSGRQFSNSRSEMNVSTLELGDSALYLCASSLEGRSSGNTIYFGEGSWLTVV.